Presented here are 20 T cell receptor beta chains from one specimen sequenced in a study of cytomegalovirus exposure and HLA in healthy donors. Profiling relied on immunoSEQ multiplex PCR, and the TCRdb table lists in-frame clones only, not all of them. The repertoire has some 150,000 clones, more than 75% of them found once; the top ten carry 2.7%. The material sequenced was PBMCs. The source is a man aged 18 to 30 in good health and CMV-seropositive.

This sequence joins TRBV28 and TRBJ2-7; 8 nucleotides line up with TRBD2. Unmatched junction bases numbered 20, after V lost 6 bases and J lost 4 bases. This CDR3 spans 18 amino acids. Germline V gene sequence: CDR1 MDHEN, CDR2 SYDVKM. Here the CDR3 reads CASSPGKLAGWGMYEQYF. The CDR3 DNA reads as TGTGCCAGCAGCCCTGGGAAGCTAGCGGGCTGGGGTATGTACGAGCAGTACTTC. The whole variable domain, remainder taken from reference TRBV28 and TRBJ2-7, is DVKVTQSSRYLVKRTGEKVFLECVQDMDHENMFWYRQDPGLGLRLIYFSYDVKMKEKGDIPEGYSVSREKKERFSLILESASTNQTSMYLCASSPGKLAGWGMYEQYFGPGTRLTVT.

This rearrangement joins TRBV7-2 to TRBJ2-7, with 12 bases aligning to TRBD2. The germline V gene has CDR1 SGHTA and CDR2 FQGNSA. V lost 4 bases and J lost 2; bases outside the gene matches: 6. CDR3 length equals 16 residues. CDR3 in amino acids: CASSSLASGRAYEQYF. Written as DNA, the CDR3 is TGTGCCAGCAGCTCCCTAGCTAGCGGGAGGGCCTACGAGCAGTACTTC. Complete variable domain (other parts from reference TRBV7-2 and TRBJ2-7): GAGVSQSPSNKVTEKGKDVELRCDPISGHTALYWYRQSLGQGLEFLIYFQGNSAPDKSGLPSDRFSAERTGGSVSTLTIQRTQQEDSAVYLCASSSLASGRAYEQYFGPGTRLTVT.

The CDR3 loop reads CASSEHRERTEAFF. CDR3 sequence (DNA): TGTGCCAGCAGTGAACACCGAGAGCGGACTGAAGCTTTCTTT. The rearrangement links TRBV2 to TRBJ1-1; no clear D. The V end was cut by 2 bases, the J end by 5 bases, with 12 bases between. The CDR3 loop spans 14 amino acids. CDR1 and CDR2 (germline): SNHLY, FYNNEI.

This chain links TRBV18 with TRBJ2-7; the D gene is possibly TRBD1 (5 bases). This CDR3 region has 13 residues. Germline CDR1 KGHSH, CDR2 LQKENI. Trimming left V 2 bases short and J 4 bases short, with 9 bases between. CDR3 DNA: TGTGCCAGCTCACCATCTGGACAATACGAGCAGTACTTC. This translates into CASSPSGQYEQYF. Looking up the rest from reference TRBV18 and TRBJ2-7 gives the full variable domain: NAGVMQNPRHLVRRRGQEARLRCSPMKGHSHVYWYRQLPEEGLKFMVYLQKENIIDESGMPKERFSAEFPKEGPSILRIQQVVRGDSAAYFCASSPSGQYEQYFGPGTRLTVT.

The rearrangement joins TRBV5-1 to TRBJ1-5; TRBD1 is a possible D gene (6 bases). The CDR3 runs to 14 residues. V lost 5 bases and J 3 bases, leaving 12 bases between the germline ends. The germline CDR1 and CDR2 sequences are SGHRS and YFSETQ. The CDR3 loop is CASSPGGHNQPQHF. Written as DNA, the CDR3 is TGCGCCAGCAGTCCCGGGGGGCACAATCAGCCCCAGCATTTT.

V gene TRBV13 combines with J gene TRBJ1-5; D unclear. This CDR3 spans 14 amino acids. The germline CDR1 and CDR2 sequences are PRHDT and FYEKMQ (reference sequence). Between the trimmed V and J ends, which lost 0 bases and 3 bases, there was a span of 6 bases. The CDR3, as DNA: TGTGCCAGCAGCTTAGGGCAGAACAATCAGCCCCAGCATTTT. Translation gives CASSLGQNNQPQHF.

The J gene is TRBJ1-2, the V gene TRBV2; 7 nucleotides line up with TRBD1. V shed 5 bases and J 6 bases; nucleotides not matched to a gene: 9. The CDR3 has 14 amino acids. CDR1 SNHLY and CDR2 FYNNEI come from the germline V gene. The CDR3 region is CASSKSRDSHGYTF. CDR3 nucleotides: TGTGCCAGCAGTAAATCCCGGGACAGCCATGGCTACACCTTC. Combining the CDR3 with reference TRBV2 and TRBJ1-2 gives the whole variable domain EPEVTQTPSHQVTQMGQEVILRCVPISNHLYFYWYRQILGQKVEFLVSFYNNEISEKSEIFDDQFSVERPDGSNFTLKIRSTKLEDSAMYFCASSKSRDSHGYTFGSGTRLTVV.

The chain combines TRBV9 with TRBJ2-1; D not certain. From germline, CDR1 is SGDLS and CDR2 YYNGEE. This CDR3 spans 15 amino acids. Between the trimmed V and J ends, which lost 6 bases and 0 bases, there was a span of 13 bases. This chain's CDR3 is CASTVGSSSYNEQFF. DNA of the CDR3: TGTGCCAGCACGGTCGGGTCCAGCTCCTACAATGAGCAGTTCTTC.

The CDR3: CASSLPRDRMTEAFF. The CDR3, as DNA: TGCGCCAGCAGCCTCCCGCGGGACAGGATGACTGAAGCTTTCTTT. This rearrangement joins TRBV4-3 to TRBJ1-1; 8 positions agree with TRBD1. V lost 4 bases, J lost 5 bases, and 9 bases stayed unmatched. Germline CDR1 LGHNA, CDR2 YSLEER. The CDR3 is made up of 15 amino acids.

The rearrangement links TRBV28 to TRBJ2-7; 12 bases are shared with TRBD2. This CDR3 contains 15 residues. The V and J ends lost 5 bases and 2 bases, in that order; junction bases with no gene match: 4. Germline V gene sequence: CDR1 MDHEN, CDR2 SYDVKM. CDR3 nucleotide sequence: TGTGCCAGCAGTGTCCTAGCGGGAGGGCCCTACGAGCAGTACTTC. Translating gives CASSVLAGGPYEQYF.

The chain joins TRBV28 to TRBJ2-3, with D perhaps TRBD2 (6 bases). This CDR3 comprises 15 residues. The germline gives CDR1 MDHEN, CDR2 SYDVKM. V was trimmed by 6 bases and J by 2 bases, leaving 15 bases between them. CDR3 coding DNA: TGTGCCAGCAGCCGAGGGACTGGAGACACAGATACGCAGTATTTT. This sequence encodes CASSRGTGDTDTQYF.

The V and J genes are TRBV5-4 and TRBJ2-7; TRBD1 aligns across 7 bases. Germline V gives CDR1 SGHNT, CDR2 YYREEE (reference sequence). J was trimmed by 5 bases and V by 4 bases; bases with no gene match: 6. The CDR3 runs to 13 residues. CDR3 bases: TGTGCCAGCAGCCAGGACAGGCAAAACGAGCAGTACTTC. Translation gives CASSQDRQNEQYF.

V and J are TRBV28 and TRBJ2-7; 7 nucleotides align to TRBD1. V was pared by 5 bases and J by 1 base, with 11 bases of the junction left unmatched. This CDR3 contains 16 residues. The germline V gene has CDR1 MDHEN and CDR2 SYDVKM. The CDR3 loop is CASSPISQGNSYEQYF. The CDR3 DNA is TGTGCCAGCAGTCCGATTTCACAGGGGAATTCCTACGAGCAGTACTTC.

CDR3 residues: CASSGRQGAPLSGANVLTF. In DNA form, the CDR3 reads TGTGCCAGCAGCGGTCGACAGGGAGCGCCCCTCTCTGGGGCCAACGTCCTGACTTTC. V usage is TRBV9 and J usage is TRBJ2-6; 7 bases are shared with TRBD1. The CDR3 totals 19 residues. V lost 3 bases to trimming and J lost 0 bases; unmatched junction nucleotides: 12. Germline lookup yields CDR1 SGDLS and CDR2 YYNGEE. Supplemented by reference TRBV9 and TRBJ2-6, the full variable domain reads DSGVTQTPKHLITATGQRVTLRCSPRSGDLSVYWYQQSLDQGLQFLIQYYNGEERAKGNILERFSAQQFPDLHSELNLSSLELGDSALYFCASSGRQGAPLSGANVLTFGAGSRLTVL.

The V call is TRBV19, the J call TRBJ2-7; D is possibly TRBD2 (6 bases). The CDR3 loop spans 14 amino acids. The V end lost 4 bases, the J end lost 5 bases, and 15 bases lay between the germline ends. Germline V gene data show CDR1 as LNHDA and CDR2 as SQIVND (reference sequence). CDR3 DNA sequence: TGTGCCAGTAGTAGCCGTGGCAGGGAGGACGAGCAGTACTTC. Its protein is CASSSRGREDEQYF.

This clone was seen a handful of times. This sequence joins TRBV30 and TRBJ1-5; no firm D call. This CDR3 region has 10 residues. Between the trimmed V and J ends, which lost 4 bases and 6 bases, there was a span of 4 bases. Per the germline V gene, CDR1 is GTSNPN and CDR2 is SVGIG (reference sequence). The CDR3 loop reads CAWIVQPQHF. The CDR3 DNA reads as TGTGCCTGGATAGTTCAGCCCCAGCATTTT.

This chain connects TRBV7-9 to TRBJ1-2; D uncertain. This CDR3 has 14 residues. CDR1 SEHNR and CDR2 FQNEAQ come from the germline V gene (reference sequence). V was trimmed by 2 bases and J by 4 bases, leaving 11 bases between them. CDR3: CASSLLPGIYGYTF. The CDR3 nucleotides are TGTGCCAGCAGCTTACTTCCGGGAATCTATGGCTACACCTTC.

This clone was seen a single time. CDR3 in DNA: TGTGCCAGCAGTCTACCCCAGGATATAGCTTTCTTT. It yields the protein CASSLPQDIAFF. The genes are TRBV6-6 and TRBJ1-1; D gene uncertain. Trimming stripped 5 bases from V and 10 bases from J, with 14 bases between. The CDR3 has 12 amino acids. The germline V gene has CDR1 MNHNY and CDR2 SVGAGI (reference sequence).

In DNA, the CDR3 is TGTGCCAGCAGTCCCGGGACAACTAGCACAGATACGCAGTATTTT. Protein sequence: CASSPGTTSTDTQYF. The chain combines TRBV6-5 with TRBJ2-3, with TRBD1 as a possible D gene (6 bases). Germline CDR1 reads MNHEY; CDR2 reads SVGAGI. The CDR3 spans 15 residues. The V end was cut by 5 bases, the J end by 0 bases, with 12 bases between.

This clone has just a few counts. This chain connects TRBV6-1 to TRBJ2-7; D is perhaps TRBD2 (6 bases). The V and J ends lost 1 base and 3 bases respectively, with 13 bases between them. The CDR3 totals 15 residues. From germline, CDR1 is MNHNS and CDR2 SASEGT. CDR3 sequence: CASSEEEGNYYEQYF. The CDR3 DNA sequence: TGTGCCAGCAGTGAAGAGGAGGGCAATTACTACGAGCAGTACTTC.